Described below is a single TCR beta chain sequence and its context. The protocol was immunoSEQ multiplex PCR, while the TCRdb copy is restricted to in-frame clones and leaves out a portion. The sample holds roughly 2,000,000 clones, about 94% seen once. Only CD45RO-negative cells positively selected for CCR7 counted as naive CD8 cells, so terminally differentiated effector memory CD45RA+ cells were excluded. The data derive from a study of shared clonotypes between healthy human individuals. The CDR3 runs 14 residues. V shed 3 bases and J shed 9 bases, with 15 bases lying between them. Germline lookup yields CDR1 MDHEN and CDR2 SYDVKM.

The chain joins TRBV28 to TRBJ1-5; D not certain. Sequenced input: naive CD8+ T cells sorted from blood. This clonotype originated in a man younger than 35 in good health. Here the CDR3 DNA reads TGTGCCAGCAGTTTTATACGGCCAGATTTGCCCCAGCATTTT. Protein product: CASSFIRPDLPQHF.